The present entry profiles one TCR beta chain with its context. Its antigen is as yet unknown. Cultured CD4+ T cell DNA was sequenced using the Oncomine TCR Beta short-read assay. Each CDR3 protein gets one entry after TCRdb re-called the PCR reads with MiXCR. This table holds more than 15,000 distinct CDR3 sequences, about 72% found once. The data derive from a study of vaccination and CD4 T cells after COVID-19. CDR3 size: 15 residues. Germline loops: CDR1 LNHDA, CDR2 SQIVND (reference sequence). V lost 3 bases to trimming and J lost 1 base; unmatched junction nucleotides: 2. Indicated treatment: approximately 9-day PBMC culture with coronavirus spike peptide pools or control peptides (ViraFEST assay).

The rearrangement joins TRBV19 to TRBJ1-5; 8 bases map to TRBD1. Sequenced input: CD4+ T cells from blood, cultured in vitro. This TCR was sampled from a human donor who had recovered from COVID-19. In DNA form, the CDR3 reads TGTGCCAGTAGTATCGACAGGGGAAGCAATCAGCCCCAGCATTTT. Amino acid sequence: CASSIDRGSNQPQHF.